The entry that follows covers one TCR beta chain sequence. Sequencing used immunoSEQ multiplex PCR; TCRdb keeps in-frame clones, though not all of them. This table has 55,000 to 70,000 clones, just over 90% appearing once. The CDR3 length is 14 residues. Germline CDR1 and CDR2: MNHNY and SVGAGI (reference sequence). The V gene lost 2 bases and the J gene lost 4 bases, with 8 bases spanning the gap. The chain combines TRBV6-6 with TRBJ1-4; maybe TRBD1 (5 bases). Sequencing was carried out using PBMCs. The receptor comes from a man aged 35-49 years with rheumatoid arthritis. The CDR3 sequence: CASSYPQGNEKLFF. The DNA of the CDR3 is TGTGCCAGCAGTTACCCGCAGGGTAATGAAAAACTGTTTTTT.